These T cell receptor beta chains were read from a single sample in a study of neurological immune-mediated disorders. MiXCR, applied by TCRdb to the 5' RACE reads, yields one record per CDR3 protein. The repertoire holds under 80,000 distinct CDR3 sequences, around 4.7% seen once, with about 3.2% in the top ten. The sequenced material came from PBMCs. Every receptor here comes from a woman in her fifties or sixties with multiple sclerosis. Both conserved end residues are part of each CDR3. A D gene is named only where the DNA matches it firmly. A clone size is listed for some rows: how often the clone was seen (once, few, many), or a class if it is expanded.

cdr3_nt: TGTGCCAGCACCCCTCAAGCGGGGGGAGAGACCCAGTACTTC
cdr3_aa: CASTPQAGGETQYF
v_call: TRBV7-2
d_call: TRBD2
j_call: TRBJ2-5
clone_size: many

cdr3_nt: TGCAGTGCTAGTATCAAGGCTAACTATGGCTACACCTTC
cdr3_aa: CSASIKANYGYTF
v_call: TRBV20-1
d_call: NA
j_call: TRBJ1-2
clone_size: many

cdr3_nt: TGTGCCAGCAGCTTTTGGGGTAACACTGAAGCTTTCTTT
cdr3_aa: CASSFWGNTEAFF
v_call: TRBV11-2
d_call: NA
j_call: TRBJ1-1
clone_size: many

cdr3_nt: TGTGCCAGCGCGCCATACGGGACAGGAGACAATGAGCAGTTCTTC
cdr3_aa: CASAPYGTGDNEQFF
v_call: TRBV18
d_call: TRBD1
j_call: TRBJ2-1
clone_size: NA

cdr3_nt: TGTGCCAGCAGTTACTCGATATGGGTTAGCAATCAGCCCCAGCATTTT
cdr3_aa: CASSYSIWVSNQPQHF
v_call: TRBV6-2/TRBV6-3
d_call: NA
j_call: TRBJ1-5
clone_size: many

cdr3_nt: TGCGCCAGCAGCTTGGACGTCGGGGGCACAGATACGCAGTATTTT
cdr3_aa: CASSLDVGGTDTQYF
v_call: TRBV5-1
d_call: NA
j_call: TRBJ2-3
clone_size: many

cdr3_nt: TGTGCCAGCAGCTTAGCCTACACAGATACGCAGTATTTT
cdr3_aa: CASSLAYTDTQYF
v_call: TRBV7-8
d_call: NA
j_call: TRBJ2-3
clone_size: NA

cdr3_nt: TGTGCCAGCAGTGGTACGGGCAATCAGCCCCAGCATTTT
cdr3_aa: CASSGTGNQPQHF
v_call: TRBV2
d_call: NA
j_call: TRBJ1-5
clone_size: many

cdr3_nt: TGCGCCAGCAGCCAATATGCCGGACAGGACTCTGGAAACACCATATATTTT
cdr3_aa: CASSQYAGQDSGNTIYF
v_call: TRBV5-1
d_call: TRBD1
j_call: TRBJ1-3
clone_size: few

cdr3_nt: TGTGCCAGCAGCTCCCGGGGGGGGCCTTATAGCAATCAGCCCCAGCATTTT
cdr3_aa: CASSSRGGPYSNQPQHF
v_call: TRBV7-2
d_call: NA
j_call: TRBJ1-5
clone_size: many

cdr3_nt: TGTGCCAGCAGCTTCCGGGCAGGGAGGACCGGGGAGCTGTTTTTT
cdr3_aa: CASSFRAGRTGELFF
v_call: TRBV5-5
d_call: NA
j_call: TRBJ2-2
clone_size: many

cdr3_nt: TGCGCCAGCAGCTTACAGGACACTGAAGCTTTCTTT
cdr3_aa: CASSLQDTEAFF
v_call: TRBV5-1
d_call: NA
j_call: TRBJ1-1
clone_size: many

cdr3_nt: TGTGCCAGCAGTGGACTAGCTTTAACCGGGGAGCTGTTTTTT
cdr3_aa: CASSGLALTGELFF
v_call: TRBV12-3/TRBV12-4
d_call: TRBD2
j_call: TRBJ2-2
clone_size: NA

cdr3_nt: TGTGCCATCAGTGCGGGCGGGGACTCTGGGGCCAACGTCCTGACTTTC
cdr3_aa: CAISAGGDSGANVLTF
v_call: TRBV10-3
d_call: NA
j_call: TRBJ2-6
clone_size: NA

cdr3_nt: TGTGCCAGCAGTTTCGGTGACTCACTCAATGAGCAGTTCTTC
cdr3_aa: CASSFGDSLNEQFF
v_call: TRBV12-3/TRBV12-4
d_call: NA
j_call: TRBJ2-1
clone_size: many

cdr3_nt: TGCAGTGCTAGTGTTTTTGAGGCGGAGACCCAGTACTTC
cdr3_aa: CSASVFEAETQYF
v_call: TRBV20-1
d_call: NA
j_call: TRBJ2-5
clone_size: many

cdr3_nt: TGTGCCAGCAGTGAAAGGACTAGAGGCACAGATACGCAGTATTTT
cdr3_aa: CASSERTRGTDTQYF
v_call: TRBV2
d_call: TRBD2
j_call: TRBJ2-3
clone_size: many